Sequencing of this T cell receptor beta chain was carried out in a study of CD8 T cells in acute hepatitis C reinfection. Study summary: CD8+ T cells recognizing the HCV NS3-1073 epitope were profiled acutely and after viral clearance. The study's findings and limits: A V04-02/J02-02 clonotype was among around 14 public ones, independent of outcome. Chronically infected subjects had no follow-up NS3-1073 repertoires. Overrepresentation in the naive pool did not explain the preferential TRBV04 and TRBV06 usage seen in all groups.

Details on this clone: What it binds is not known.

As to time point: naive CD8 control sorted from an acute-time-point sample. Germline V lookup: CDR1 SGHVS, CDR2 FQNEAQ. CDR3 size: 14 residues. Trimming stripped 6 bases from V and 7 bases from J, with 15 bases between. Sequencing used immunoSEQ multiplex PCR; TCRdb keeps in-frame clones, though not all of them. The sample consists of over 30,000 clones, 75% to 90% of them appearing once. This chain connects TRBV7-8 to TRBJ2-2; unclear D gene. The sample was naive CD8+ T cells from PBMCs. The source of this sequence is a woman between 18 and 29 years old who spontaneously cleared hepatitis C infection. The DNA of the CDR3 is TGTGCCAGCAGTCCGGTGGGGTTCAACGGGGAGCTGTTTTTT. It is translated as CASSPVGFNGELFF.